A selection of T cell receptor beta chains follows, all from one sample in a study of shared clonotypes between healthy human individuals. Measured with immunoSEQ multiplex PCR; TCRdb has only the in-frame clones, and not every one. Of 470,000 or so clones in the sample, approximately 80% were seen once. The source material was PBMCs. These receptors were taken from a woman in her thirties or forties in good health. Some clones in this sample may be carry-over from other donors' samples. Both conserved end residues are part of each CDR3. The D gene is left open where the match is weak. Size is stated for part of the rows, as once, few or many counts, or as a class when the clone is expanded.

TRBJ1-2 | TRBV6-1 | . | 13 | TRBD1 | TGTGCCAGCCGGGACAGGTTTTTTGCTGGCTACACCTTC | CASRDRFFAGYTF
TRBJ2-7 | TRBV15 | . | 14 | . | TGTGCCACCAGCAGAGGTCTAGTTCCCTACGAGCAGTACTTC | CATSRGLVPYEQYF
TRBJ2-2 | TRBV6-1 | . | 13 | . | TGTGCCAGTGACCGGGACTCGGCCGGGGAGCTGTTTTTT | CASDRDSAGELFF
TRBJ1-1 | TRBV29-1 | . | 15 | . | TGCAGCTCCCTCTCGGGACTGCCACCTAACACTGAAGCTTTCTTT | CSSLSGLPPNTEAFF
TRBJ2-7 | TRBV7-2 | once | 15 | . | TGTGCCAGCAGCTTTAGAGCGTCTGGGCCGTACGAGCAGTACTTC | CASSFRASGPYEQYF
TRBJ2-7 | TRBV11-2 | . | 14 | TRBD1 | TGTGCCAGCAGCCTCGGACAGGTAGCCTCCGAGCAGTACTTC | CASSLGQVASEQYF
TRBJ2-5 | TRBV30 | . | 16 | . | TGTGCCTGTCTTTTCATGGCAAGACTGACTGGAGAGACCCAGTACTTC | CACLFMARLTGETQYF
TRBJ2-7 | TRBV28 | many | 15 | . | TGTGCCAGCAGCCCACCGGGATCCCGGTCCTACGAGCAGTACTTC | CASSPPGSRSYEQYF
TRBJ2-7 | TRBV29-1 | . | 13 | TRBD1 | TGCAGCGTGGCCACAGGGGGCTCCTACGAGCAGTACTTC | CSVATGGSYEQYF
TRBJ2-2 | TRBV7-9 | . | 16 | . | TGTGCCAGCAGCTTCCCTGGACAGCTGTTCACCGGGGAGCTGTTTTTT | CASSFPGQLFTGELFF
TRBJ2-7 | TRBV10-3 | . | 15 | TRBD2 | TGTGCCATCAGTGATATCCCAGCGGGAGTCAGCGAGCAGTACTTC | CAISDIPAGVSEQYF
TRBJ2-7 | TRBV10-3 | . | 16 | . | TGTGCCATCAGTGAGTCCGGGGTCCTAAATGGCCACGAGCAGTACTTC | CAISESGVLNGHEQYF
TRBJ2-3 | TRBV6-1 | . | 15 | TRBD2 | TGTGCCAGCAGCCAATTAGCGGGAGGCCCAGATACGCAGTATTTT | CASSQLAGGPDTQYF
TRBJ2-1 | TRBV9 | . | 15 | TRBD2 | TGTGCCAGCAATCAGGCAGGCGGGACTAGCGGGAGTCAGTTCTTC | CASNQAGGTSGSQFF
TRBJ1-2 | TRBV5-5 | many | 15 | . | TGTGCCAGCAGCTTGGCCCAAGACCGCGTCTGGGGCTACACCTTC | CASSLAQDRVWGYTF
TRBJ2-2 | TRBV4-3 | . | 19 | TRBD2 | TGCGCCAGCAGCCAAGTTGTAGCGACTAGCGGGACGAACACCGGGGAGCTGTTTTTT | CASSQVVATSGTNTGELFF
TRBJ2-5 | TRBV2 | . | 14 | TRBD2 | TGTGCCAGCACTGAGCGGGAGGCCTTGGAGACCCAGTACTTC | CASTEREALETQYF
TRBJ1-3 | TRBV16 | . | 13 | . | TGTGCCAGCAGCCAAGGTCGGGAGCACACCATATATTTT | CASSQGREHTIYF